Reported below is one T cell receptor (beta chain). Its antigen is not known. Negatively enriched CD4+ T cells were divided by CD45RA into naive and memory. The CDR3 length is 13 residues. V was pared by 5 bases and J by 0 bases, with 8 bases between. Per the germline V gene, CDR1 is SGHTA and CDR2 is FQGTGA. This specimen comes from a study of shared clonotypes between healthy human individuals. Study in general: Three plates each covered CD4 naive and memory; CD8 naive two, CD8 memory one.

Findings of the study overall: The study generally estimated greater richness for naive than memory subsets.

Some clones are missing from TCRdb's copy, which holds only in-frame ones; the method was immunoSEQ multiplex PCR. The sample holds about 2.4 million clones, 93% seen once. The receptor was isolated from a man aged 18 to 29 in good health. Some clones in this sample may be carry-over from other donors' samples. The V call is TRBV7-3, the J call TRBJ2-7, with D unresolved. Material: naive CD4+ T cells from PBMCs. Subset of the sample: CD45RA+ positively selected. The CDR3 sequence is CASSPPNSYEQYF. CDR3 DNA: TGTGCCAGCAGCCCCCCGAACTCCTACGAGCAGTACTTC.